The 3 T cell receptor beta chains in this list originate from one sample, sequenced in a study of lymphopenia after photon versus proton radiotherapy. Assay used: immunoSEQ multiplex PCR; TCRdb lists only in-frame clones, some missing. The profile shows some 30,000 clones, about 87% of them singletons. Material: peripheral blood, obtained from a patient treated with proton-based radiotherapy. The origin of the receptors is a woman aged 55-70 years with cholangiocarcinoma. Some clones in this sample may be carry-over from other donors' samples.

The V gene is TRBV4-1, the J gene TRBJ2-7; 7 bases agree with TRBD2. From germline, CDR1 is MGHRA and CDR2 YSYEKL. The ends lost 0 bases at V and 0 bases at J; junction bases unmatched: 5. The CDR3 extends over 16 amino acids. The CDR3 protein is CASSQEASGASYEQYF. DNA of the CDR3: TGCGCCAGCAGCCAAGAGGCTAGCGGCGCCTCCTACGAGCAGTACTTC.

The CDR3 here is CAWSSRRIYNEQFF. The CDR3 DNA reads TGTGCCTGGAGTTCCAGGCGCATCTACAATGAGCAGTTCTTC. This rearrangement joins TRBV30 to TRBJ2-1; D call uncertain. This CDR3 has 14 amino acids. V was shortened by 2 bases and J by 3 bases, with 11 bases between the two germline ends. Germline V lookup: CDR1 GTSNPN, CDR2 SVGIG (reference sequence).

The V gene is TRBV10-2, the J gene TRBJ2-1; possibly TRBD2 for D (5 bases). Trimming took 2 bases from V and 5 from J, leaving 13 bases between them. Germline CDR1 reads WSHSY; CDR2 reads SAAADI. This CDR3 has 15 amino acids. CDR3 coding DNA: TGCGCCAGCAGTGAGGGACGGGGAGTGAACAATGAGCAGTTCTTC. It translates to CASSEGRGVNNEQFF.